This section outlines one T cell receptor beta chain sequence together with its context. This clone occurred a few times. No cognate antigen has been identified for it. No much larger clone exists at a distance of one base, and base qualities are not known. The data stem from a study of cytomegalovirus exposure and HLA in healthy donors (dated by TCRdb to about 2017). Concerning the study at large: An earlier analysis of about 560 of the donors reported approximately 260 Gb of sequence data and 117 million unique TCR beta sequences obtained from approximately 180 million T cells. The study profiled the T cell repertoires of 500 to 800 subjects by immunosequencing and related them to cytomegalovirus serostatus. Donor age, sex, ethnicity and CMV serostatus were compiled together with the repertoire data. Genome-wide SNP genotypes for about three fifths of the roughly 670 donors were used in a later genetic analysis, which treated that subset as a discovery cohort. To decide whether each TCR beta V gene segment behaved as functional or pseudogenic, an earlier analysis of fewer than 750 of the donors relied on high-throughput TCR beta sequencing. Of the approximately 400 genotyped donors, 65% to 90% were placed in the genetic ancestry cluster associated with self-reported Caucasian donors. Every discovery cohort repertoire had been produced on one sequencing platform. Four or five DR-DQ haplotypes were treated as single units for association and clustering because of strong linkage in the cohort. About 330 gigabases of sequencing data and around 90 million unique TCR sequences made up an early release that covered over 550 HLA-typed donors. Typing coverage differed by locus: A, B, C, DRB1 and DQB1 were typed in roughly 620-630 donors, DQA1 in 500 to 550, DPA1 in some 610, and DPB1 in 472. In the later analysis, no new phenotypic data were used to find candidate immune exposures; instead, reliance was placed on TCR beta sequences and their occurrence across donors. The study aimed to test whether cataloging public T cell receptors could reveal signatures of past pathogen exposure. HLA typing covered class I and class II loci at four-digit resolution. On average, 235,054 unique TCR beta nucleotide sequences were sequenced per donor among some 420 genotyped donors of the cohort, with about 17% of those sequences being non-productive. To study patterns of TCR occurrence, a later analysis re-analyzed previously published TCR beta repertoires from more than 550 donors and added high-resolution HLA genotyping. To predict cytomegalovirus infection status, the study combined high-throughput TCR immunosequencing, statistical association of individual TCRs with disease status, and machine learning. Along with the roughly 670-subject first cohort, a separate validation cohort of about 110 different subjects was used. Overall study results and their limits: Roughly uniform sequencing depth across donors was assumed in presence/absence analyses, although this assumption may not hold. Most CMV-associated TCR beta chains appeared to be HLA-restricted in a later analysis, and the HLA associations seemed to be driven largely by CMV exposure. Because counts were too low, about 15 rarely observed V segments, including chromosome 9 orphons, were left out of the earlier analysis of a few hundred of the donors. Because HLA typing was unavailable for some donors at each locus, only the typed subset was used in association tests. Compared with equally common non-associated chains, HLA-associated TCR beta chains in a later analysis were more clonally expanded and had lower generation probabilities. Most TCR sequences were seen in very few donors, while some public TCRs were found in many individuals. The study listed approximately 150 TCR beta chains as associated with cytomegalovirus. The authors suggested that the approach could potentially be extended to other disease states and immunological phenotypes. Immune exposure information for the cohort was limited to CMV serostatus. The classifier was reported to diagnose cytomegalovirus status with high specificity and sensitivity in both the original cohort and the validation cohort. According to a later analysis, TCR association rates differed among HLA loci, with DRB1 alleles showing the most associated TCRs and HLA-C alleles showing the fewest. A later analysis associated about 18,000 TCR beta sequences with specific HLA alleles at a false discovery rate of 0.05. Strong co-occurrence of HLA alleles, especially DR and DQ, made assigning TCR associations to individual alleles difficult. Broadly in line with IMGT annotations, most TCR beta V segments showed up in productive rearrangements about 90% or about 30% of the time in an earlier analysis of several hundred of the donors. Compared with the roughly 670-donor mean, donors in an Asian-associated ancestry cluster had fewer N-insertions in productive TCRs, according to a later genetic analysis. In a later analysis, several top co-occurrence clusters were reported to appear linked to parvovirus B19, influenza, CMV and Epstein-Barr virus. Some IMGT-functional V segments, including TRBV6-2 and TRBV6-3, could not be distinguished by the 87-base-pair reads and were therefore excluded. This cohort had only TCR beta chains sequenced, and the lack of alpha or paired-chain data limited which features could be detected. In vitro tests confirmed that a few of the cytomegalovirus-associated TCR beta chains recognize cytomegalovirus antigens. Correlated functional status among segregating V segments might reflect linkage disequilibrium, but an unknown experimental factor could not be ruled out. A cluster of highly shared sequence variants was judged likely to represent a technical artifact of the sequencing pipeline. A further reported finding was that TCR beta sequences accurately predicted the HLA-A and HLA-B alleles for most subjects in the first cohort. A later genetic analysis associated a missense DCLRE1C variant with V-gene and J-gene trimming of TCR beta chains, and an independent cohort replicated the association.

The CDR3 measures 16 amino acids from cysteine to phenylalanine. This entry keeps only the CDR3 DNA: 48 bases, framed from base 1. The library was generated by the immunoSEQ multiplex PCR assay. The multiplex PCR relied on a mix of 60 forward primers for TCR Vbeta segments and 13 reverse primers for TCR Jbeta segments. The CDR3 region of rearranged TCR beta genes was amplified from genomic DNA with a multiplex PCR assay. The Illumina HiSeq System was used to sequence the amplified TCR beta libraries as 87-base-pair reads. The authors' analysis ran thus. Across the 600 to 700 repertoires, a later analysis counted 78 million or so unique TCR beta chains, roughly 11 million of which were shared by at least two donors. Raw reads were error-corrected and collapsed into unique sequences with a nearest-neighbor algorithm that merged closely related sequences to remove PCR and sequencing errors. Alignment of CDR3 sequences to IMGT reference sequences was used to assign V, D and J gene segments. Each retained sequence needed at least a six-nucleotide match to both a V gene segment and a J gene segment. Rearrangements were classified as productive when the CDR3 lacked stop codons and remained in frame with V and J, and all other rearrangements were classified as non-productive. CDR3 was defined by IMGT convention, running from the second conserved V-encoded cysteine to the conserved J-encoded phenylalanine. In an earlier analysis of more than 550 of the donors, sequences lacking an unambiguous match to a single V gene segment were excluded. An earlier analysis of around 600 of the donors classified V segments as functional when productive rearrangements were above 56.7% and as segregating when the standard deviation between donors was above 5%. A statistical classification framework was built to diagnose cytomegalovirus status from the catalog of TCR beta chain sequences. A later analysis assigned V and J genes by comparing TCR nucleotide sequences with IMGT/GENE-DB human TR gene sequences. A later analysis assigned CDR3 sequences and most-parsimonious VDJ recombination scenarios with the TCRdist pipeline. A later analysis defined each TCR beta chain by its CDR3 amino acid sequence plus V-gene family, and excluded reads lacking a unique V-gene family. To address suspected cross-contamination and a sequencing artifact, a later analysis removed around 600 highly shared, low-generation-probability nucleotide sequences. A later analysis calculated a clonal expansion index for each public chain from normalized within-repertoire ranks of inferred template counts. In a later analysis, generation probabilities were computed with a VDJ recombination model fitted to out-of-frame rearrangements, and the resulting probabilities were checked against IGoR. In a later analysis, TCR-TCR, TCR-HLA and TCR-CMV co-occurrence was scored with hypergeometric tests, and a repertoire-size bias correction was applied to TCR pairs. To estimate false discovery rates, a later analysis permuted the HLA or CMV assignments 20 times. In a later analysis, co-occurring TCRs were grouped with DBSCAN, and TCRdist sequence similarity was added when clustering was performed within HLA-allele-positive subsets. Repertoires with fewer than 30,000 or more than 120,000 public chains were left out of co-occurrence clustering, as were five repertoires with anomalous nucleotide sharing. TCRdb took this table from immuneACCESS and kept in-frame rearrangements with V and J called. Such tables lack part of the clones; where checked against another copy, unresolved V genes explain under half of the gap, and the rest is unexplained. V and J calls and clone size follow that table, whereas D and trimming were derived from the DNA. The sample table records some 150,000 clones; about 73% of these occur just once. The top ten clones comprise 2% to 2.5% of the sample.

The cohort consisted of approximately 690 healthy bone marrow donors. Cohort members were all nominally healthy when sampled, although unrecorded immune exposures were likely present. The donor was CMV seropositive and was included in the group of almost 300 seropositive cohort members. Every donor gave a peripheral blood sample, and the peripheral blood mononuclear cells from that sample were used for TCR beta sequencing. The Qiagen DNeasy Blood Extraction Kit was used to extract genomic DNA from the blood cell samples. The sequenced material came from PBMCs. The chain couples TRBV21-1 to TRBJ1-5. TRBV21-1 is reported as a pseudogene. The clonotype originates from a woman in her sixties or seventies in good health and CMV-seropositive. The CDR3 protein sequence reads: CASSKVPGLRNQPQHF. The sequence in DNA is TGTGCCAGCAGCAAAGTTCCGGGGTTACGCAATCAGCCCCAGCATTTT.